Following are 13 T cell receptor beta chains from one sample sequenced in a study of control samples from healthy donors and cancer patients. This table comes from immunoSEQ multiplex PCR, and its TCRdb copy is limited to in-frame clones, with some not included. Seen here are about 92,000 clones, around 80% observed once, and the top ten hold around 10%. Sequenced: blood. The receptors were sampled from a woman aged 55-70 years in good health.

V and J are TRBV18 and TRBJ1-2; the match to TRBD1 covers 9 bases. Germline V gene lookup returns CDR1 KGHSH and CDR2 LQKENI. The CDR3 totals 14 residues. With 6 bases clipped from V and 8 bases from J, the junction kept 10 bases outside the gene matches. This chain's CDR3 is CASSLGRDRAGYTF. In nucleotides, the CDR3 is TGTGCCAGCTCTCTTGGCCGGGACAGGGCGGGCTACACCTTC.

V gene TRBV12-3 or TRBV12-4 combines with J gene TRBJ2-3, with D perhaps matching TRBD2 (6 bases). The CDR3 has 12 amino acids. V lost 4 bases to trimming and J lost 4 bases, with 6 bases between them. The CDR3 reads CASSWGADTQYF. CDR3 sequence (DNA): TGTGCCAGCAGTTGGGGGGCAGATACGCAGTATTTT.

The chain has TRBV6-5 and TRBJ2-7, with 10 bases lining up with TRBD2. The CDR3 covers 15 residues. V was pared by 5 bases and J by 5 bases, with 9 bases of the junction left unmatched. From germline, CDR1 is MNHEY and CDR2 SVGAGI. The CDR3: CASSSLAGVSHEQYF. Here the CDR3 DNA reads TGTGCCAGCAGTAGTCTAGCGGGAGTAAGCCACGAGCAGTACTTC.

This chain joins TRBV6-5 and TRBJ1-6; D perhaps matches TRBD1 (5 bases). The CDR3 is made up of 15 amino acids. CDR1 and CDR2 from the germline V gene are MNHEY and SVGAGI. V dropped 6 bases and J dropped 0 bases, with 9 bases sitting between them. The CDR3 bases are TGTGCCAGCAGGTACAGGAGCTCCTATAATTCACCCCTCCACTTT. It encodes CASRYRSSYNSPLHF.

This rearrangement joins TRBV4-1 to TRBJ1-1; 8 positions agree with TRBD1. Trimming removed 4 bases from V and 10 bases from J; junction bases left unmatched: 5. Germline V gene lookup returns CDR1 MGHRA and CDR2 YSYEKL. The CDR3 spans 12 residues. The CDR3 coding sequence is TGCGCCAGCAGCCGTGACAGGGGTCGAGCTTTCTTT. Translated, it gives CASSRDRGRAFF.

This CDR3 reads CASSINSVNTEAFF. The CDR3 DNA follows: TGTGCCAGCTCAATAAACAGCGTGAACACTGAAGCTTTCTTT. This rearrangement joins TRBV18 to TRBJ1-1; D remains ambiguous. The germline V gene encodes CDR1 KGHSH and CDR2 LQKENI. This CDR3 has 14 residues. V dropped 5 bases and J dropped 0 bases, with 10 bases sitting between them.

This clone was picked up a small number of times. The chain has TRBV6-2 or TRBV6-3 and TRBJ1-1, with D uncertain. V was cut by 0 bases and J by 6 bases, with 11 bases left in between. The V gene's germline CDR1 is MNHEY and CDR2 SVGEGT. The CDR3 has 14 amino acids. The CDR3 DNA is TGTGCCAGCAGTTACTCCCGGGTTATCTCTGAAGCTTTCTTT. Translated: CASSYSRVISEAFF.

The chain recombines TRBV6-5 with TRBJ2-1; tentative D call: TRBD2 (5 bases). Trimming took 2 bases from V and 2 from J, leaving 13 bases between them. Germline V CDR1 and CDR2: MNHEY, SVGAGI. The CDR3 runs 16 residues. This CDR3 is CASSYIGEKAYNEQFF. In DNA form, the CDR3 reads TGTGCCAGCAGTTACATCGGGGAGAAGGCCTACAATGAGCAGTTCTTC.

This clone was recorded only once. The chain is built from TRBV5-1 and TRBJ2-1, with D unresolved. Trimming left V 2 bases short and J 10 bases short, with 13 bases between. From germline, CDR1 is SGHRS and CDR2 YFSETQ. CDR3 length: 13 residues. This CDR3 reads CASSFIRAEEQFF. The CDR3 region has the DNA TGCGCCAGCAGCTTTATTCGGGCGGAGGAGCAGTTCTTC.

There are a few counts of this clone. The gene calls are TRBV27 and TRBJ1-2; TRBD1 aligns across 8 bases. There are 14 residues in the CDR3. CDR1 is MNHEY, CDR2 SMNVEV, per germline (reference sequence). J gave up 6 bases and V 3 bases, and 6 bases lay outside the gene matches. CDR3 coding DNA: TGTGCCAGCAGTTTGGGCAGGGGGCAGGATGGCTACACCTTC. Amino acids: CASSLGRGQDGYTF.

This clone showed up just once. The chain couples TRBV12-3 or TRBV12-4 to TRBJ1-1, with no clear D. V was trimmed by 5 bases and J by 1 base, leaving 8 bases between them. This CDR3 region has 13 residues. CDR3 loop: CASSIRQNTEAFF. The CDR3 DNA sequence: TGTGCCAGCAGTATTCGACAGAACACTGAAGCTTTCTTT.

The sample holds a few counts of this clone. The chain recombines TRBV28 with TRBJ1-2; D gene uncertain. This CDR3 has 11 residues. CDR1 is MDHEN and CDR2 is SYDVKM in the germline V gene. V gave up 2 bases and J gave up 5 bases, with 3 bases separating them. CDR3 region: CASSLAYGYTF. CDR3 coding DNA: TGTGCCAGCAGTTTAGCATATGGCTACACCTTC.

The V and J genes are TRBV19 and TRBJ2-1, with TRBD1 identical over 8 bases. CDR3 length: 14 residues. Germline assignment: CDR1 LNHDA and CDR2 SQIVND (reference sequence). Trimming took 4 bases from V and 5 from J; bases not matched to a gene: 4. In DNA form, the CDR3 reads TGTGCCAGTAGTACTCAGGGGGCCAACAATGAGCAGTTCTTC. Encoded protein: CASSTQGANNEQFF.